Shown below are 9 T cell receptor beta chains from a single sample sequenced in a study of blood T cell repertoires in COVID-19. TCRdb keeps only in-frame clones here, not all; method: immunoSEQ multiplex PCR. The sample carries a few hundred thousand clones, about 89% recorded once. The sample consisted of PBMCs or T cells enriched from blood (not recorded which). Source of these receptors: a middle-aged man in a cohort exposed to, infected with or recovered from COVID-19 (not recorded which).

This rearrangement joins TRBV5-6 to TRBJ2-5, with a weak D call TRBD2 (6 bases). Trimming pared 4 bases from V and 4 bases from J, leaving 11 bases between. The CDR3 has 13 amino acids. Germline V gene data show CDR1 as SGHDT and CDR2 as YYEEEE. Here the CDR3 reads CASSTGLGETQYF. The CDR3 nucleotides are TGTGCCAGCAGCACGGGACTCGGAGAGACCCAGTACTTC.

The chain links TRBV5-1 to TRBJ2-2; TRBD1 aligns across 8 bases. The CDR3 is 15 amino acids. The J segment lost 3 bases and the V segment lost 4 bases, leaving 5 bases of the junction unmatched. Germline CDR1 SGHRS, CDR2 YFSETQ. CDR3 nucleotide sequence: TGCGCCAGCAGCAAGACAGGGGCGGACACCGGGGAGCTGTTTTTT. Translation: CASSKTGADTGELFF.

The rearrangement uses TRBV28 and TRBJ2-7, with D possibly matching TRBD1 (5 bases). Germline CDR1 and CDR2: MDHEN and SYDVKM. The CDR3 has 13 residues. The V gene lost 7 bases and the J gene lost 2 bases, with 12 bases spanning the gap. In DNA form, the CDR3 reads TGTGCCAGCACGGCAGACAGACCCTACGAGCAGTACTTC. Translated: CASTADRPYEQYF. The whole variable domain, remainder taken from reference TRBV28 and TRBJ2-7, is DVKVTQSSRYLVKRTGEKVFLECVQDMDHENMFWYRQDPGLGLRLIYFSYDVKMKEKGDIPEGYSVSREKKERFSLILESASTNQTSMYLCASTADRPYEQYFGPGTRLTVT.

The genes are TRBV19 and TRBJ2-7; TRBD2 might be the D (6 bases). The CDR3 contains 14 residues. Germline CDR1 LNHDA, CDR2 SQIVND (reference sequence). V was shortened by 3 bases and J by 0 bases, with 9 bases between the two germline ends. The CDR3, as DNA: TGTGCCAGTAGTATGCCCGGGAGCTCCTACGAGCAGTACTTC. This translates into CASSMPGSSYEQYF.

The J gene is TRBJ2-1, the V gene TRBV7-2; TRBD2 matches at 12 bases. The V segment lost 4 bases and the J segment 2 bases; nucleotides outside the gene matches: 0. Germline values: CDR1 SGHTA, CDR2 FQGNSA. There are 15 residues in the CDR3. The CDR3, as DNA: TGTGCCAGCAGCTGGACTAGCGGGGCCTACAATGAGCAGTTCTTC. Protein sequence: CASSWTSGAYNEQFF.

The chain has TRBV28 and TRBJ1-2, with D perhaps TRBD1 (6 bases). The CDR3 has 12 amino acids. Trimming pared 10 bases from V and 8 bases from J, leaving 17 bases between. CDR1 and CDR2 from the germline V gene are MDHEN and SYDVKM. The CDR3 sequence: CAIDSRGGGYTF. DNA of the CDR3: TGTGCCATCGACTCCCGGGGGGGCGGCTACACCTTC.

The chain couples TRBV6-6 to TRBJ1-1, with D maybe TRBD1 (6 bases). The V gene lost 3 bases and the J gene lost 8 bases, with 10 bases spanning the gap. Germline values: CDR1 MNHNY, CDR2 SVGAGI (reference sequence). The CDR3 runs to 12 residues. This CDR3 reads CASSYTGTEAFF. In DNA, the CDR3 is TGTGCCAGCAGTTATACAGGGACCGAAGCTTTCTTT.

V usage is TRBV13 and J usage is TRBJ2-3, with D maybe TRBD1 (6 bases). The CDR3 extends over 13 amino acids. With 2 bases removed from V and 3 bases from J, the gap between germline ends came to 6 bases. CDR1 and CDR2 from the germline V gene are PRHDT and FYEKMQ (reference sequence). The CDR3 nucleotides read TGTGCCAGCAGCTTAACAGGGACAGATACGCAGTATTTT. It specifies CASSLTGTDTQYF.

The V gene is TRBV9, the J gene TRBJ2-1; TRBD2 agrees at 7 bases. Germline CDR1 is SGDLS and CDR2 is YYNGEE. The CDR3 is made up of 15 amino acids. V was pared by 4 bases and J by 4 bases, with 8 bases of the junction left unmatched. The CDR3 region is CASSRGSPIYNEQFF. Here the CDR3 DNA reads TGTGCCAGCAGCCGCGGGAGCCCCATTTACAATGAGCAGTTCTTC.